The next 17 T cell receptor beta chains were all read from a single sample in a study of T cells in localized non-small cell lung cancer. Some clones are missing from TCRdb's copy, which holds only in-frame ones; the method was immunoSEQ multiplex PCR. The sample lists about 24,000 clones; roughly nine tenths were seen once. Sequenced material: peripheral blood, taken before any cancer treatment. These TCRs come from a woman aged 35 to 69 with stage I lung adenocarcinoma.

The table lists this clone with a few counts. This chain connects TRBV6-1 to TRBJ2-7; a weak D match, TRBD2 (6 bases). Trimming stripped 3 bases from V and 0 bases from J, with 9 bases between. CDR3 length equals 14 residues. CDR1 is MNHNS, CDR2 SASEGT, per germline. This CDR3 is CASSEAGPSYEQYF. The CDR3 region has the DNA TGTGCCAGCAGTGAGGCGGGGCCCTCCTACGAGCAGTACTTC.

The chain is built from TRBV29-1 and TRBJ1-1, with 8 bases lining up with TRBD1. The CDR3 extends over 13 amino acids. CDR1 is SQVTM and CDR2 is ANQGSEA in the germline V gene. With 3 bases clipped from V and 9 bases from J, the junction kept 9 bases outside the gene matches. The CDR3 spells CSVEVFQGAQAFF. CDR3 coding DNA: TGCAGCGTTGAGGTGTTTCAGGGGGCGCAAGCTTTCTTT.

This chain links TRBV6-1 with TRBJ1-2; D remains unclear. The germline V gene encodes CDR1 MNHNS and CDR2 SASEGT. This CDR3 is 15 amino acids long. V lost 0 bases to trimming and J lost 6 bases, with 14 bases between them. The CDR3 region is CASSEADARYHGYTF. The CDR3 DNA is TGTGCCAGCAGTGAAGCCGATGCACGCTACCATGGCTACACCTTC.

The CDR3, as DNA: TGTGCCAGCAGTTACTCCAGGGGCGAGACAGATACGCAGTATTTT. Its protein product is CASSYSRGETDTQYF. The V gene is TRBV6-6, the J gene TRBJ2-3, with D perhaps matching TRBD1 (6 bases). CDR1 MNHNY and CDR2 SVGAGI come from the germline V gene (reference sequence). The CDR3 spans 15 residues. Trimming took off 0 bases at V and 3 bases at J, with 10 bases between the two ends.

The chain uses TRBV19 and TRBJ2-2; D remains unclear. V lost 5 bases to trimming and J lost 2 bases, with 9 bases between them. Germline V CDR1 and CDR2: LNHDA, SQIVND (reference sequence). The CDR3 has 14 amino acids. The DNA of the CDR3 is TGTGCCAGTAGTGTGGGTCTTAACACCGGGGAGCTGTTTTTT. This gives the protein CASSVGLNTGELFF.

The genes are TRBV25-1 and TRBJ1-6; maybe TRBD1 (6 bases). From germline, CDR1 is MGHDK and CDR2 SYGVNS. This CDR3 has 16 residues. The ends were cut back, 1 base at V and 6 bases at J, with 13 bases in the middle. The CDR3 sequence is CASSEFGGPRNSPLHF. The CDR3 nucleotides are TGTGCCAGCAGTGAATTTGGGGGCCCTCGTAATTCACCCCTCCACTTT. Complete variable domain (other parts from reference TRBV25-1 and TRBJ1-6): EADIYQTPRYLVIGTGKKITLECSQTMGHDKMYWYQQDPGMELHLIHYSYGVNSTEKGDLSSESTVSRIRTEHFPLTLESARPSHTSQYLCASSEFGGPRNSPLHFGNGTRLTVT.

This chain connects TRBV5-1 to TRBJ2-3; possibly TRBD1 or TRBD2 for D (6 bases each). Trimming cost V 0 bases and J 7 bases, with 21 bases left between them. Germline assignment: CDR1 SGHRS and CDR2 YFSETQ. The CDR3 is 17 residues long. CDR3 amino acids: CASSLAVGGIPTYTQYF. The CDR3 bases are TGCGCCAGCAGCTTGGCGGTAGGGGGGATACCCACCTATACGCAGTATTTT. The full variable domain, completed using reference TRBV5-1 and TRBJ2-3, is KAGVTQTPRYLIKTRGQQVTLSCSPISGHRSVSWYQQTPGQGLQFLFEYFSETQRNKGNFPGRFSGRQFSNSRSEMNVSTLELGDSALYLCASSLAVGGIPTYTQYFGPGTRLTVL.

The rearrangement links TRBV9 to TRBJ2-5; maybe TRBD2 (6 bases). V shed 0 bases and J shed 4 bases, with 10 bases lying between them. The germline V gene has CDR1 SGDLS and CDR2 YYNGEE. This CDR3 comprises 14 residues. The CDR3 protein is CASSVDWGGETQYF. CDR3 bases: TGTGCCAGCAGCGTAGATTGGGGAGGAGAGACCCAGTACTTC.

This chain joins TRBV19 and TRBJ2-2; possibly TRBD1 for D (5 bases). Germline V CDR1 and CDR2: LNHDA, SQIVND (reference sequence). Trimming stripped 3 bases from V and 6 bases from J, with 14 bases between. This CDR3 has 15 residues. The CDR3 sequence is CASSIGPDSSGELFF. CDR3 in DNA: TGTGCCAGTAGTATCGGGCCCGACAGTTCCGGGGAGCTGTTTTTT. Using reference TRBV19 and TRBJ2-2 for the parts outside the CDR3, the full variable domain is DGGITQSPKYLFRKEGQNVTLSCEQNLNHDAMYWYRQDPGQGLRLIYYSQIVNDFQKGDIAEGYSVSREKKESFPLTVTSAQKNPTAFYLCASSIGPDSSGELFFGEGSRLTVL.

The V and J genes are TRBV7-2 and TRBJ2-5; D ambiguous. Trimming shortened V by 0 bases and J by 4 bases, and 12 bases separated the two germline ends. There are 15 residues in the CDR3. Germline V lookup: CDR1 SGHTA, CDR2 FQGNSA. The CDR3 sequence is CASSLAPQRGETQYF. The DNA for the CDR3 is TGTGCCAGCAGCTTAGCCCCGCAGCGCGGAGAGACCCAGTACTTC.

V is TRBV11-2 and J is TRBJ2-7, with TRBD1 as a possible D gene (5 bases). The germline gives CDR1 SGHAT, CDR2 FQNNGV. The CDR3 has 14 amino acids. V lost 6 bases and J lost 0, with 12 bases in between. The CDR3 DNA reads TGTGCCAGCAGTTGGACACCCAGCTCCTACGAGCAGTACTTC. Translated, it gives CASSWTPSSYEQYF. The variable domain in full, with the rest retrieved from reference TRBV11-2 and TRBJ2-7, is EAGVAQSPRYKIIEKRQSVAFWCNPISGHATLYWYQQILGQGPKLLIQFQNNGVVDDSQLPKDRFSAERLKGVDSTLKIQPAKLEDSAVYLCASSWTPSSYEQYFGPGTRLTVT.

This rearrangement joins TRBV7-2 to TRBJ2-1; TRBD1 might be the D (6 bases). V was clipped by 5 bases and J by 6 bases, with 17 bases between them. The CDR3 totals 15 residues. The germline CDR1 and CDR2 sequences are SGHTA and FQGNSA. The CDR3 DNA sequence: TGTGCCAGCAGCCTTGACTACCAGGGGTTCAATGAGCAGTTCTTC. The encoded protein is CASSLDYQGFNEQFF. The whole variable domain, remainder taken from reference TRBV7-2 and TRBJ2-1, is GAGVSQSPSNKVTEKGKDVELRCDPISGHTALYWYRQSLGQGLEFLIYFQGNSAPDKSGLPSDRFSAERTGGSVSTLTIQRTQQEDSAVYLCASSLDYQGFNEQFFGPGTRLTVL.

Comment on this clone: Other DNA sequences from this sample encode an identical CDR3 as well. The V gene is TRBV5-1, the J gene TRBJ1-2; TRBD1 matches 7 bases. The length of the CDR3 is 14 residues. The germline CDR1 and CDR2 sequences are SGHRS and YFSETQ. V lost 0 bases, J lost 7 bases, and 6 bases stayed unmatched. The CDR3 is CASSLGQGRSGYTF. Here the CDR3 DNA reads TGCGCCAGCAGCTTGGGACAGGGAAGGAGTGGCTACACCTTC.

The CDR3 nucleotides are TGTGCCAGCTCACTGAGACTGAAGGAGACCCAGTACTTC. It encodes CASSLRLKETQYF. The chain links TRBV18 to TRBJ2-5; D remains unclear. CDR3 length equals 13 residues. Germline V gene sequence: CDR1 KGHSH, CDR2 LQKENI. Trimming pared 4 bases from V and 5 bases from J, leaving 11 bases between.

The V gene is TRBV6-1, the J gene TRBJ1-5; no firm D call. CDR1 and CDR2 from the germline V gene are MNHNS and SASEGT. Trimming pared 7 bases from V and 4 bases from J, leaving 14 bases between. The CDR3 is 14 amino acids. The chain's CDR3 is CASNVQQTNQPQHF. CDR3 nucleotides: TGTGCCAGCAATGTGCAACAGACAAATCAGCCCCAGCATTTT.

This clone was seen just once. The chain joins TRBV27 to TRBJ2-7; the match to TRBD1 covers 9 bases. The germline V gene encodes CDR1 MNHEY and CDR2 SMNVEV (reference sequence). Trimming at V came to 7 bases and at J to 5 bases, leaving 9 bases not matched to a gene. This CDR3 spans 14 amino acids. CDR3 sequence: CASKSRTGADEQYF. In DNA, the CDR3 is TGTGCCAGCAAATCTCGGACAGGGGCGGACGAGCAGTACTTC.

This sequence joins TRBV2 and TRBJ2-5, with D possibly being TRBD2 (6 bases). This CDR3 spans 11 amino acids. CDR1 is SNHLY, CDR2 FYNNEI, per germline. V was shortened by 8 bases and J by 3 bases, with 7 bases between the two germline ends. The CDR3 nucleotides read TGTGCCAGCGGGGAGGAAGAGACCCAGTACTTC. Its translation is CASGEEETQYF.